This T cell receptor beta chain originates from a study of T cells after yellow fever vaccination. The study, taken as a whole, reports: Only a minor proportion of clonotypes was detected across both CD4 and CD8 compartments.

A universal primer site and UMIs were added as TCR cDNA was made by 5'RACE template switching. TCRdb reprocessed the 5' RACE reads with MiXCR, giving one entry per CDR3 protein. The repertoire includes hundreds of thousands of distinct CDR3 sequences, 15% to 20% of them detected once, and 15% to 20% sits in the top ten. CDR3 size: 11 residues. The germline V gene encodes CDR1 DFQATT and CDR2 SNEGSKA (reference sequence). V lost 8 bases and J 5 bases, leaving 12 bases between the germline ends. This clonotype was counted between two and nine times. Its antigen is as yet unknown. This clonotype was sampled from a man younger than 35 who received the YFV17D yellow fever vaccine. Sequencing used PBMCs, obtained before the yellow fever booster vaccination. V gene TRBV20-1 combines with J gene TRBJ2-5, with D perhaps matching TRBD1 or TRBD2 (7 bases each). CDR3 nucleotides: TGCAGTCAGGGGGGGGGCGAGACCCAGTACTTC. This codes for CSQGGGETQYF.